This TCR beta chain was identified during a study of T cells in localized non-small cell lung cancer (dated by TCRdb to 2018 to 2021). Regarding the complete study: The study examined T cell repertoires in 236 patients with early-stage NSCLC and compared tumors with uninvolved tumor-adjacent lungs. All 240 or so NSCLC patients in the cohort were treatment-naive and had localized lung tumors that were resected. Of the NSCLC patients, around 130 were male and approximately 97 were female, and the mean age was approximately 66 years.

TCR beta CDR3 regions were sequenced from DNA using the immunoSEQ Assay. The authors' pipeline ran thus. T cell density was computed as TCR beta template counts normalized to usable DNA estimated by amplifying housekeeping genes. Richness was estimated with the preseqR package, extrapolating to 400,000 templates for PBMC samples and 120,000 templates for tissue samples. Clonality was taken to be one minus Pielou's evenness. To identify tissue-enriched TCRs, differential abundance testing was run on productive amino-acid clonotypes with a minimum total count of 5 and an alpha of 0.1. The Jaccard Index and the Morisita Overlap Index were used to measure repertoire overlap between compartments. TCR beta CDR3s were clustered by GLIPH together with public tetramer-defined viral CDR3s, and at least three viral sequences plus V-gene enrichment were required for viral motifs. What TCRdb holds here is the immuneACCESS table cut down to in-frame rearrangements. Part of the clones is not present; checked against another copy, under half of the missing clones reflect an unresolved V gene, and the others are unexplained. The V and J calls and clone size were taken over from that table, and D and trimming were inferred from the DNA. The sample table holds more than 10,000 clones, of which roughly 84% were seen once. Roughly 28% of the sample is taken by the ten largest.

Measured from the cysteine to the phenylalanine, the CDR3 is 15 residues long. Solely the CDR3 DNA is kept, with 45 bases framed from the first base. V loses 0 bases of germline sequence and J loses 4 bases, and the interval between the two ends is 11 bases. CDR1 and CDR2 were assigned from the germline V gene as MRHNA and SNTAGT. As to this clone: Its antigen is not yet known. No qualities accompany the bases; no much larger clone lies one base away.

Overall study results and their limits: Because multi-region sequencing of the tumors was not done, intratumor heterogeneity could not be ruled out. Because the study design was exploratory, TCR variables were selected using unadjusted p-values without false-discovery rate correction. A median of roughly 60 of the top 100 tumor clones turned up in the paired uninvolved adjacent lung, and approximately 30 of those clones also ranked among the top 100 of that same adjacent lung. Uninvolved tumor-adjacent lung showed the highest T cell clonality, higher than tumor, which suggests more focused antigenic responses in the uninvolved tumor-adjacent lung. Longer overall survival was associated with higher T cell density in blood, whereas shorter survival was associated with higher clonality in adjacent lung.

At diagnosis, tumor, uninvolved tumor-adjacent lung and peripheral blood were collected and then preserved as a mix of FFPE and fresh-frozen material. For TCR repertoire profiling, the blood samples were analyzed as peripheral blood mononuclear cells. The receptor was derived from a male donor at least 60 years old with stage I squamous cell lung carcinoma. This sequence uses TRBV6-4 and TRBJ2-3; TRBD1 could be the D gene, as 5 bases match. Sequencing used peripheral blood, obtained before any cancer treatment. The CDR3 corresponds to CASSDSVAGSDTQYF. The DNA is as follows: TGTGCCAGCAGTGACTCGGTCGCAGGGTCAGATACGCAGTATTTT.